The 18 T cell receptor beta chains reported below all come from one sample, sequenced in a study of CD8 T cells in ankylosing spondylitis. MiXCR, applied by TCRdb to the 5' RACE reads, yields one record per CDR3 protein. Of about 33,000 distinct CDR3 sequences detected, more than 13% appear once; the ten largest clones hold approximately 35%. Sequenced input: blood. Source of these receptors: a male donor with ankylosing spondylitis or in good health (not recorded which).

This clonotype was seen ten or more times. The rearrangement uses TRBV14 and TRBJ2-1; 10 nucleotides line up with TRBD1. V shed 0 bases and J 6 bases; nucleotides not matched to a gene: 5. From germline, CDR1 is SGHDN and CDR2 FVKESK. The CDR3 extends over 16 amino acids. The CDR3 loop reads CASSQDVGQGVNEQFF. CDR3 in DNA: TGTGCCAGCAGCCAAGATGTTGGACAGGGGGTCAATGAGCAGTTCTTC.

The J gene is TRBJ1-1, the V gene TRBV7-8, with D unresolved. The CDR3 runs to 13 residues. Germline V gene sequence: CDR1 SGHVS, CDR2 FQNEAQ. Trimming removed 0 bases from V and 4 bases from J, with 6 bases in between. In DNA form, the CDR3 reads TGTGCCAGCAGCTTAGCGCAGGCCACTGAAGCTTTCTTT. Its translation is CASSLAQATEAFF.

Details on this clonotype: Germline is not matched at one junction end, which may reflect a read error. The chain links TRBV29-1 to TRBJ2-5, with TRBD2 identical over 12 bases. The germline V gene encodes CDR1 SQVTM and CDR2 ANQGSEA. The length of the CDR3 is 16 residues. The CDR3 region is CSVEGTSGQYQETQYF. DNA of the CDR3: TGCAGCGTCGAAGGGACTAGCGGGCAGTACCAAGAGACCCAGTACTTC.

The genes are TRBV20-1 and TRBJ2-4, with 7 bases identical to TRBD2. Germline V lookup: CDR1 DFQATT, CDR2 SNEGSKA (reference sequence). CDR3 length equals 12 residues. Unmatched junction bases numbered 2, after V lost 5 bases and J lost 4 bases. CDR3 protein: CSAERGKNIQYF. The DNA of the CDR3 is TGCAGTGCTGAGCGGGGAAAAAACATTCAGTACTTC.

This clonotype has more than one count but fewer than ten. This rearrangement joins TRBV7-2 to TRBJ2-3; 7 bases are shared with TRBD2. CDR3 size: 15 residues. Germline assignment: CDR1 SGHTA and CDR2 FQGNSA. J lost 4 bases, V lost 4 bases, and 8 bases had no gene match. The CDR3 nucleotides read TGTGCCAGCAGCTCCAGCGGGATAGGCGCAGATACGCAGTATTTT. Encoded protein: CASSSSGIGADTQYF.

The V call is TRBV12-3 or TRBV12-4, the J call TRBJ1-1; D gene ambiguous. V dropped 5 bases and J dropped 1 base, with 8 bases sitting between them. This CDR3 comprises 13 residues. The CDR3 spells CASSLRANTEAFF. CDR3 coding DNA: TGTGCCAGCAGTCTCCGGGCGAACACTGAAGCTTTCTTT.

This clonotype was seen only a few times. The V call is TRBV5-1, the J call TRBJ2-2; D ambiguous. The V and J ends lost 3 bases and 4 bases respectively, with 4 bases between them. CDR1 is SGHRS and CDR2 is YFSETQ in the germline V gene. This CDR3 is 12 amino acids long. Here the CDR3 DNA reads TGCGCCAGCAGCTGGTCCACCGGGGAGCTGTTTTTT. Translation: CASSWSTGELFF.

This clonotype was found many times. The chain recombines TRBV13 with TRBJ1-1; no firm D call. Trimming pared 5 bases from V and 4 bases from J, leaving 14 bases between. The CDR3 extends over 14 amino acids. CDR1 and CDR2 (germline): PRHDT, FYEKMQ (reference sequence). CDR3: CASSPYSSGTEAFF. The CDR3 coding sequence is TGTGCCAGCAGCCCCTACAGTTCTGGCACTGAAGCTTTCTTT.

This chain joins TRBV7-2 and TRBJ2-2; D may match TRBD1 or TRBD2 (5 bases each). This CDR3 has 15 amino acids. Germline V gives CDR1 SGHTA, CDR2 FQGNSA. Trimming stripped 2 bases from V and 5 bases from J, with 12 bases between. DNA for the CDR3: TGTGCCAGCAGCTTAACCGGGGCTCGAACCGGGGAGCTGTTTTTT. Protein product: CASSLTGARTGELFF.

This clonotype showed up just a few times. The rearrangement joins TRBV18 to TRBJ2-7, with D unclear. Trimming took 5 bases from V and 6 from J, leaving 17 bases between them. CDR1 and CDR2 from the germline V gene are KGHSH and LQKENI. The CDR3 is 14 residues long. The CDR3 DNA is TGTGCCAGCTCAGCCGGGCCCTTAGTGGCCGAGCAGTACTTC. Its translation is CASSAGPLVAEQYF.

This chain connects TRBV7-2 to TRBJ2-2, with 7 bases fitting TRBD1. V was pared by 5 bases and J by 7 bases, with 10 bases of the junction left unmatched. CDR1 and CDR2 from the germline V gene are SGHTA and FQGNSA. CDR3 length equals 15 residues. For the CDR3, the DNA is TGTGCCAGCAGCCAAACGACAGGGAGAGACGGGGAGCTGTTTTTT. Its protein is CASSQTTGRDGELFF.

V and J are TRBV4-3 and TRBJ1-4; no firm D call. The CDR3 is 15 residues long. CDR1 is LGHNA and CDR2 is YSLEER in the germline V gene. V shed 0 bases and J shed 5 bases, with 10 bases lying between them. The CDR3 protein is CASSQEGPRNEKLFF. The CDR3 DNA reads TGCGCCAGCAGCCAAGAAGGCCCCAGGAATGAAAAACTGTTTTTT.

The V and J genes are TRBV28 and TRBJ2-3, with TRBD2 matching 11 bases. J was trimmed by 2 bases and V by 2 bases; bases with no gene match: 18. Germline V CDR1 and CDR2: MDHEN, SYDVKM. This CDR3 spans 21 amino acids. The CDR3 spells CASSLIPRPQPGLAATDTQYF. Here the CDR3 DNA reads TGTGCCAGCAGTTTAATCCCTCGGCCTCAACCGGGACTAGCGGCCACAGATACGCAGTATTTT.

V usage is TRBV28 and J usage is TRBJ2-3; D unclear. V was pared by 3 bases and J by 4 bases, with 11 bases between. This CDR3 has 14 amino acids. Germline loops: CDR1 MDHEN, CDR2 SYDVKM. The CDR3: CASSFRPGADTQYF. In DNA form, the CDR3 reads TGTGCCAGCAGTTTCAGGCCCGGAGCAGATACGCAGTATTTT.

The CDR3: CASSVGGREIDEQFF. The CDR3 DNA sequence: TGTGCCAGCAGCGTAGGCGGGAGGGAGATCGATGAGCAGTTCTTC. This rearrangement joins TRBV9 to TRBJ2-1; 9 bases align to TRBD2. The V and J ends lost 0 bases and 8 bases, in that order; junction bases with no gene match: 6. The CDR3 loop spans 15 amino acids. Germline values: CDR1 SGDLS, CDR2 YYNGEE.

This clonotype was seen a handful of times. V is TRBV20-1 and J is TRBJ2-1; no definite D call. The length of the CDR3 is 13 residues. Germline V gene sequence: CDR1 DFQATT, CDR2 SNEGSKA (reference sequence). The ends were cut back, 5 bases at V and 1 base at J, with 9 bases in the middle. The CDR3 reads CSALGYSYNEQFF. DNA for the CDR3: TGCAGTGCTCTGGGGTATTCCTACAATGAGCAGTTCTTC.

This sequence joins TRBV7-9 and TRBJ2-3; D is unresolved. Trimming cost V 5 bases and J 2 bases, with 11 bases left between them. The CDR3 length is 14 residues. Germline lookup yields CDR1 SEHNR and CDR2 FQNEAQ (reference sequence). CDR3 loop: CASSPGGLTDTQYF. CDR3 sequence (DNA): TGTGCCAGCAGCCCCGGTGGCCTCACAGATACGCAGTATTTT.

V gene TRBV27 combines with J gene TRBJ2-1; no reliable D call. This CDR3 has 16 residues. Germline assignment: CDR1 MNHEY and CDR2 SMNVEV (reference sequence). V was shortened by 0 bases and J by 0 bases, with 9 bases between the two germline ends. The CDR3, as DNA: TGTGCCAGCAGTTTATCGGCCACGAGCTCCTACAATGAGCAGTTCTTC. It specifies CASSLSATSSYNEQFF.